The clone carrying this T cell receptor (beta chain) has only a few counts. The antigen remains undetermined. The record originates from a study of beta chain features in type 1 diabetes. Study outcomes and limitations: Shorter TCRB CDR3s, moderately but significantly so, marked every one of the four CD4+ subsets in Type 1 diabetes patients.

Naive, central memory, regulatory and stem cell-like memory cells within the CD4+ compartment were sorted using CD45RO/CCR7/CD25/CD127/CD95/CD27. Over 95% purity was reached by all sorted populations. Trimming took 5 bases from V and 1 from J, leaving 8 bases between them. Per germline, CDR1 MNHEY and CDR2 SVGAGI. This CDR3 is 13 amino acids long. The entirety of the isolated RNA underwent reverse transcription, so expressed TCRB transcripts were sequenced. Assay: immunoSEQ multiplex PCR; the TCRdb copy retains only in-frame clones and omits some. This sample has 600,000 to 700,000 clones; roughly 12% occur once, and the top ten carry more than 0.09%.

Sample: naive CD4+ T cells from blood. The clonotype originates from a man aged 25-45 years with type 1 diabetes. This chain connects TRBV6-5 to TRBJ1-2; D is uncertain. The CDR3 nucleotides are TGTGCCAGCAGTAGACAAGATAACTATGGCTACACCTTC. As protein: CASSRQDNYGYTF.